These 22 T cell receptor beta chains were all obtained from the same sample, sequenced in a study of siplizumab effects on memory and regulatory T cells. Only in-frame clones appear in the TCRdb table, and some are missing; sequencing was by immunoSEQ multiplex PCR. The table lists 85,000 to 130,000 clones, roughly 92% of them singletons, with roughly 0.6% in the top ten. Material: Tregs sorted from blood. The receptor set was obtained from a human donor in good health.

The rearrangement joins TRBV11-3 to TRBJ2-2; 7 positions match TRBD2. Germline V gene sequence: CDR1 SGHNT, CDR2 YENEEA. This CDR3 comprises 13 residues. J gave up 1 base and V 8 bases, and 1 base lay outside the gene matches. CDR3 bases: TGTGCCAGCGGGGAGGGGAACACCGGGGAGCTGTTTTTT. Translation gives CASGEGNTGELFF.

This clone was recorded once. J is TRBJ2-3 and V is TRBV11-3; D ambiguous. Trimming cost V 5 bases and J 2 bases, with 5 bases left between them. The CDR3 is 12 residues long. CDR1 SGHNT and CDR2 YENEEA come from the germline V gene. The CDR3 here is CASSGNTDTQYF. In nucleotides, the CDR3 is TGTGCCAGCAGCGGGAACACAGATACGCAGTATTTT.

This clone was seen a handful of times. The rearrangement links TRBV6-1 to TRBJ1-5, with 9 bases identical to TRBD1. V lost 8 bases and J lost 3; bases outside the gene matches: 8. The V gene's germline CDR1 is MNHNS and CDR2 SASEGT. The CDR3 consists of 15 residues. CDR3 sequence (DNA): TGTGCCAGCTGGGGACAGGGCGCCTACAATCAGCCCCAGCATTTT. This translates into CASWGQGAYNQPQHF.

The chain recombines TRBV9 with TRBJ1-1; a weak D match, TRBD1 (5 bases). V was pared by 2 bases and J by 4 bases, with 12 bases between. Germline V gives CDR1 SGDLS, CDR2 YYNGEE. The CDR3 has 14 amino acids. The CDR3 sequence is CASSVGPGGTEAFF. In nucleotides, the CDR3 is TGTGCCAGCAGCGTCGGTCCGGGGGGCACTGAAGCTTTCTTT.

The rearrangement links TRBV7-6 to TRBJ2-5; TRBD1 is a possible D gene (6 bases). V was cut by 1 base and J by 5 bases, with 17 bases left in between. Germline values: CDR1 SGHVS, CDR2 FNYEAQ. This CDR3 has 16 amino acids. The CDR3 region has the DNA TGTGCCAGCAGCTTAGAGGCTACAGGGTTGGATGAGACCCAGTACTTC. Its translation: CASSLEATGLDETQYF.

V and J are TRBV11-3 and TRBJ1-1; 8 positions match TRBD1. Trimming at V came to 3 bases and at J to 11 bases, leaving 8 bases not matched to a gene. Looked up from germline, CDR1 is SGHNT and CDR2 is YENEEA. The CDR3 loop spans 13 amino acids. The CDR3 sequence is CASSFSTGGRAFF. The CDR3 DNA follows: TGTGCCAGCAGCTTTTCTACAGGGGGGCGGGCTTTCTTT.

J is TRBJ2-7 and V is TRBV28; D remains ambiguous. V lost 3 bases to trimming and J lost 0 bases, with 9 bases between them. This CDR3 has 14 residues. From germline, CDR1 is MDHEN and CDR2 SYDVKM. In DNA form, the CDR3 reads TGTGCCAGCAGTTTTTTGGGGAACTCCTACGAGCAGTACTTC. This codes for CASSFLGNSYEQYF.

This chain connects TRBV5-6 to TRBJ2-1; D may be TRBD2 (7 bases). CDR3 size: 15 residues. With 4 bases removed from V and 8 bases from J, the gap between germline ends came to 19 bases. CDR1 and CDR2 (germline): SGHDT, YYEEEE. The CDR3 DNA follows: TGTGCCAGCAGCCCCGATATGGGGGGGCGTGATGAGCAGTTCTTC. Protein product: CASSPDMGGRDEQFF.

The chain is built from TRBV28 and TRBJ1-1, with D maybe TRBD1 (5 bases). The CDR3 consists of 15 residues. Trimming took off 4 bases at V and 9 bases at J, with 21 bases between the two ends. Germline V gene lookup returns CDR1 MDHEN and CDR2 SYDVKM. The CDR3 DNA follows: TGTGCCAGCAGTTCCCGGAGGGGACTCACGCTAAAAGCTTTCTTT. Encoded protein: CASSSRRGLTLKAFF.

This chain connects TRBV27 to TRBJ2-7; D is possibly TRBD2 (6 bases). The CDR3 runs 15 residues. CDR1 MNHEY and CDR2 SMNVEV come from the germline V gene (reference sequence). The ends were cut back, 2 bases at V and 3 bases at J, with 14 bases in the middle. The CDR3 loop reads CASSLLSGGIYEQYF. The CDR3 nucleotides are TGTGCCAGCAGTTTACTTAGCGGAGGTATCTACGAGCAGTACTTC.

The chain employs TRBV7-9 and TRBJ1-2, with 8 bases matching TRBD1. CDR3 length: 13 amino acids. Germline-derived CDR1 and CDR2 are SEHNR and FQNEAQ (reference sequence). After removal of 4 bases from V and 6 bases from J, the junction contained 4 bases not matched to a gene. The CDR3 loop is CASSSGGVDGYTF. CDR3 DNA: TGTGCCAGCAGCTCAGGGGGCGTCGATGGCTACACCTTC.

This chain uses TRBV27 with TRBJ2-2; 9 bases are shared with TRBD1. This CDR3 comprises 16 residues. J lost 7 bases, V lost 3 bases, and 9 bases had no gene match. The germline V gene encodes CDR1 MNHEY and CDR2 SMNVEV (reference sequence). The CDR3 bases are TGTGCCAGCAGTTTGGTCCCCACAGGGGGCGGCGGGGAGCTGTTTTTT. It translates to CASSLVPTGGGGELFF.

This clone was detected only a few times. The chain combines TRBV19 with TRBJ1-5, with 7 bases that match TRBD1. Germline trimming cut 6 bases from V and 4 bases from J; bases unmatched to any gene: 3. This CDR3 comprises 13 residues. Germline V gene sequence: CDR1 LNHDA, CDR2 SQIVND (reference sequence). Here the CDR3 reads CASREGANQPQHF. In nucleotides, the CDR3 is TGTGCCAGTAGGGAGGGGGCGAATCAGCCCCAGCATTTT.

Remarks on this clone: Relative to the germline gene, one junction end is altered; a read error may explain this. The chain carries TRBV20-1 and TRBJ2-3; no clear D. CDR1 is DFQATT, CDR2 SNEGSKA, per germline (reference sequence). This CDR3 region has 11 residues. The CDR3 DNA sequence: TGCGGTGCTAGTCCCGGAGATACGCAGTATTTT. This gives the protein CGASPGDTQYF.

This clone was detected only once. This chain uses TRBV7-8 with TRBJ1-4, with no clear D. The CDR3 is 13 residues long. V was clipped by 8 bases and J by 0 bases, with 7 bases between them. The germline V gene encodes CDR1 SGHVS and CDR2 FQNEAQ. CDR3 DNA: TGTGCCAGCCGCGGGACAACTAATGAAAAACTGTTTTTT. This encodes CASRGTTNEKLFF.

CDR3 amino acids: CASSPVGGGDEQYF. The CDR3 bases are TGTGCCAGCTCCCCAGTAGGTGGGGGGGACGAGCAGTACTTC. The chain recombines TRBV18 with TRBJ2-7, with TRBD2 identical over 7 bases. This CDR3 region has 14 residues. The germline gives CDR1 KGHSH, CDR2 LQKENI. J gave up 5 bases and V 6 bases, and 10 bases lay outside the gene matches.

The V call is TRBV28, the J call TRBJ1-6; D is undetermined. The CDR3 runs 14 residues. Germline V gene data show CDR1 as MDHEN and CDR2 as SYDVKM. V was trimmed by 5 bases and J by 9 bases, leaving 14 bases between them. The CDR3 DNA is TGTGCCAGCAGTCCGCCGGGGTTCTTTTCACCCCTCCACTTT. Its translation is CASSPPGFFSPLHF.

The rearrangement joins TRBV7-9 to TRBJ1-4, with TRBD1 matching over 8 bases. CDR1 and CDR2 (germline): SEHNR, FQNEAQ (reference sequence). V shed 4 bases, J shed 4 bases, and the junction held 5 bases outside the gene matches. This CDR3 is 15 amino acids long. Here the CDR3 DNA reads TGTGCCAGCAGCTCGCGGACAGGGAATAATGAAAAACTGTTTTTT. Amino acid sequence: CASSSRTGNNEKLFF.

J is TRBJ2-1 and V is TRBV30; TRBD2 aligns across 8 bases. V was pared by 4 bases and J by 9 bases, with 11 bases of the junction left unmatched. Germline lookup yields CDR1 GTSNPN and CDR2 SVGIG (reference sequence). The CDR3 sequence is 14 residues long. The CDR3 sequence is CAWTGGLVEGEQFF. As DNA, the CDR3 is TGTGCCTGGACGGGGGGGCTCGTGGAGGGTGAGCAGTTCTTC.

The genes are TRBV5-5 and TRBJ1-1, with 8 bases aligning to TRBD1. The CDR3 covers 14 residues. CDR1 is SGHKS, CDR2 YYEKEE, per germline (reference sequence). With 4 bases clipped from V and 0 bases from J, the junction kept 2 bases outside the gene matches. In DNA form, the CDR3 reads TGTGCCAGCAGCCAGGACAGGGTGAACACTGAAGCTTTCTTT. Translation gives CASSQDRVNTEAFF.

This sequence joins TRBV29-1 and TRBJ2-3; no clear D gene. The CDR3 sequence is 11 residues long. Trimming left V 7 bases short and J 5 bases short, with 10 bases between. The germline V gene encodes CDR1 SQVTM and CDR2 ANQGSEA. CDR3 sequence: CSAPKGDTQYF. The CDR3 bases are TGCAGCGCCCCAAAAGGAGATACGCAGTATTTT.

A remark on this clone: The identical CDR3 is also encoded by other nucleotide sequences in the sample. V gene TRBV28 combines with J gene TRBJ2-5, with 9 bases identical to TRBD1. Germline-derived CDR1 and CDR2 are MDHEN and SYDVKM. The CDR3 is 14 residues long. V dropped 4 bases and J dropped 5; count of bases not matched to a gene: 5. CDR3 coding DNA: TGTGCCAGCAGTTCTACAGGGGGCCAGGAGACCCAGTACTTC. Its translation is CASSSTGGQETQYF.